This T cell receptor beta chain was identified in a study of radiotherapy plus CTLA-4 blockade in lung cancer. Study-level information: Disease control was seen in approximately 29% of patients, objective responses in roughly 19%.

Overall study results and limits: Subsequent to radiotherapy plus ipilimumab, tumor-derived TCR clones underwent expansion in blood.

Clones were sequenced by immunoSEQ multiplex PCR, and TCRdb holds only the in-frame ones, with some missing. Of 71,000 or so clones listed, around nine tenths are singletons. As for this clone: The antigen is unknown.

The germline CDR1 and CDR2 sequences are SGHTA and FQGNSA. The CDR3 runs 16 residues. J was trimmed by 4 bases and V by 5 bases; bases with no gene match: 12. Treatment of patients with chemo-refractory metastatic non-small-cell lung cancer consisted of focal radiation plus CTLA-4 blockade with ipilimumab. The chain carries TRBV7-2 and TRBJ1-2, with 8 bases lining up with TRBD1. This material consisted of peripheral blood, taken from a patient treated with radiotherapy plus ipilimumab. The TCR was taken from a human donor with non-small cell lung cancer who had stable disease on radiotherapy plus ipilimumab. For the CDR3, the DNA is TGTGCCAGCAGCCAAGCCGGGACAGGATATATCTATGGCTACACCTTC. Translating it yields CASSQAGTGYIYGYTF.